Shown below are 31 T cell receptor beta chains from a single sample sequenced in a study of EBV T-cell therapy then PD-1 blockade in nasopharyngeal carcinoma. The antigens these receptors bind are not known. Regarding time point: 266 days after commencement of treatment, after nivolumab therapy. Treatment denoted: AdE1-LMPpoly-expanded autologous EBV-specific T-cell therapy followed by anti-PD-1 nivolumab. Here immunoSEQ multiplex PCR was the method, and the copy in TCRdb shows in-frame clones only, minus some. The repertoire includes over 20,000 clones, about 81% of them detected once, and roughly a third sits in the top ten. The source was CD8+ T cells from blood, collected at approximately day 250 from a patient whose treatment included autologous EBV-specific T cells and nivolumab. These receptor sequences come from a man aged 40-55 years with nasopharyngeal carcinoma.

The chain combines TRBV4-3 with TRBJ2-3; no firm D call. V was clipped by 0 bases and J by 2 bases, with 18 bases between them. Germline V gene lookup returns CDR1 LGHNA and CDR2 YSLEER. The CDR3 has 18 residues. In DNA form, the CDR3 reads TGCGCCAGCAGCCAAGATGGTACCAGCTCCAGCAACACAGATACGCAGTATTTT. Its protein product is CASSQDGTSSSNTDTQYF.

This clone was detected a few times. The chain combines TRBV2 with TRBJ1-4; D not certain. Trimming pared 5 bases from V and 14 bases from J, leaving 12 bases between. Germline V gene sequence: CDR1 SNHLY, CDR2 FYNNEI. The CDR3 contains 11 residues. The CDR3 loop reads CASSSDIGLFF. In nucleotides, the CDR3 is TGTGCCAGCAGTTCTGACATAGGGCTGTTTTTT.

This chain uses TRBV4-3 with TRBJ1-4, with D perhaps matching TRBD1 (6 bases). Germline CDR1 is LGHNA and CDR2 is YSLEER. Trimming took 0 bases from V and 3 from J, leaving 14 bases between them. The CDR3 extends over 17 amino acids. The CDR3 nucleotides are TGCGCCAGCAGCCAAGATGGGCAGGGGCTAGCTAATGAAAAACTGTTTTTT. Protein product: CASSQDGQGLANEKLFF.

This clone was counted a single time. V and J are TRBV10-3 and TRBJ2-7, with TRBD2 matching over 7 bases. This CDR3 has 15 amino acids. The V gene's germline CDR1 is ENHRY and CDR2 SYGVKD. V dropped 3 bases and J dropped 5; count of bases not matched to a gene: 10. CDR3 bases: TGTGCCATCAGTGACCTCCGGGGAGGGGCGGACGAGCAGTACTTC. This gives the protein CAISDLRGGADEQYF.

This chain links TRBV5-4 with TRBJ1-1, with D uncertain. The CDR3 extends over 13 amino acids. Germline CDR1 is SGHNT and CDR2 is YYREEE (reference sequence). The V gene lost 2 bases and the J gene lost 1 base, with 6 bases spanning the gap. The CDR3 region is CASSFGGNTEAFF. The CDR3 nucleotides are TGTGCCAGCAGCTTCGGAGGGAACACTGAAGCTTTCTTT.

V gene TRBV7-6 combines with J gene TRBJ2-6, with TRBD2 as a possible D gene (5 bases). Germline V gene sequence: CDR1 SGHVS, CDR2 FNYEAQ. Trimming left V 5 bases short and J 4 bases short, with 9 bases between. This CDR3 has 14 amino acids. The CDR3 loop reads CASSRTVGANVLTF. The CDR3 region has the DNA TGTGCCAGCAGCCGGACTGTGGGGGCCAACGTCCTGACTTTC.

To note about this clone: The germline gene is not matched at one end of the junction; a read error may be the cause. The CDR3 sequence: CASRRQGYPYNEQLF. CDR3 nucleotide sequence: TGTGCCAGCAGGCGACAGGGGTACCCCTACAATGAGCAGCTCTTC. The chain carries TRBV6-5 and TRBJ2-1; TRBD1 aligns across 8 bases. The CDR3 is 15 residues long. CDR1 is MNHEY and CDR2 is SVGAGI in the germline V gene.

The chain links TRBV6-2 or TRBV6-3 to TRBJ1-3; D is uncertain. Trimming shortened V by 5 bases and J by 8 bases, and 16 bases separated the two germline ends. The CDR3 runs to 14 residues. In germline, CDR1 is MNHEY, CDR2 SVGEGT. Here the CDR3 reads CASSLPGGLDTIYF. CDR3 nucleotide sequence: TGTGCCAGCAGTCTCCCCGGCGGCCTGGACACCATATATTTT.

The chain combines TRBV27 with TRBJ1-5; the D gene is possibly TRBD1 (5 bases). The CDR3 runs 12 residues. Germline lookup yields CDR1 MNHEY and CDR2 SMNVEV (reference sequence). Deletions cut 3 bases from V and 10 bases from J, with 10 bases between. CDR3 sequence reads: CASSFPGGPQHF. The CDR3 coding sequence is TGTGCCAGCAGTTTCCCCGGGGGTCCCCAGCATTTT.

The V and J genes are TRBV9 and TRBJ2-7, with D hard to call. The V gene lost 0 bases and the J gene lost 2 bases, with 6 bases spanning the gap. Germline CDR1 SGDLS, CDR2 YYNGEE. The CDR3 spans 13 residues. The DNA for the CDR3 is TGTGCCAGCAGCGTAGACACCCCCTACGAGCAGTACTTC. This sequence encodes CASSVDTPYEQYF.

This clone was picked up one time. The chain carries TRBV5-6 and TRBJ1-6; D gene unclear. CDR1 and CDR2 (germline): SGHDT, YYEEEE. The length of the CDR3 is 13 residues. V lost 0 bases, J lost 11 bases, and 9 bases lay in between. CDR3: CASSLAGGTPLHF. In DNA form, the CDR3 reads TGTGCCAGCAGCTTGGCAGGCGGTACACCCCTCCACTTT.

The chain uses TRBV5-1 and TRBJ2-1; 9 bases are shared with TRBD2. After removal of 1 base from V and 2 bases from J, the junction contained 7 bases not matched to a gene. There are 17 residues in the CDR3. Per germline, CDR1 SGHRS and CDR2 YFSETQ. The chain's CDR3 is CASSLSPAGGPYNEQFF. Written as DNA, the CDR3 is TGCGCCAGCAGCTTGAGCCCAGCGGGGGGCCCCTACAATGAGCAGTTCTTC.

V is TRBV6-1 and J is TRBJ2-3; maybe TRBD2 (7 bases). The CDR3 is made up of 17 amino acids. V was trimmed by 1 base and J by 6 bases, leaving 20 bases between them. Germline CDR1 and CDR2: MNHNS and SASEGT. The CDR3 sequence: CASSEEFSGGEADTQYF. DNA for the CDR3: TGTGCCAGCAGTGAAGAGTTCTCGGGGGGCGAAGCGGATACGCAGTATTTT.

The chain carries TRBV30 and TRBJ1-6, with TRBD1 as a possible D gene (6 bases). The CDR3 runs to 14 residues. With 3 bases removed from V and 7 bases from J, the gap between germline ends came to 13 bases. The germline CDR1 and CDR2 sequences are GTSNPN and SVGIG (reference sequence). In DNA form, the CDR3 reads TGTGCCTGGAGCCCCCTTACAGGGAATTCACCCCTCCACTTT. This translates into CAWSPLTGNSPLHF.

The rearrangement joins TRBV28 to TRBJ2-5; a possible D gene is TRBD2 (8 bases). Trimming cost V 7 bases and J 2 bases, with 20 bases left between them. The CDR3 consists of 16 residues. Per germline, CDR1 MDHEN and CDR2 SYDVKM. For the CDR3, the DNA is TGTGCCAGCACCCCCCGGGGGGGGACAGTACAAGAGACCCAGTACTTC. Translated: CASTPRGGTVQETQYF.

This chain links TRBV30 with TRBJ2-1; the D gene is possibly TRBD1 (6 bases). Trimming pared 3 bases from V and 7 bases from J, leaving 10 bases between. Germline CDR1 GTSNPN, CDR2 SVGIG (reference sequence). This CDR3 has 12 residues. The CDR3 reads CAWSHTGNEQFF. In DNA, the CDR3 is TGTGCCTGGAGCCATACAGGGAATGAGCAGTTCTTC.

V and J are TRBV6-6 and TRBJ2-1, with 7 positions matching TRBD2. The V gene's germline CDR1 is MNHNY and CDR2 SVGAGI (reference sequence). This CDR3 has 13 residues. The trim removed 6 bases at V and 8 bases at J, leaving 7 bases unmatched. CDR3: CASSRGGGDEQFF. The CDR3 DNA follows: TGTGCCAGCAGCCGCGGGGGAGGGGATGAGCAGTTCTTC.

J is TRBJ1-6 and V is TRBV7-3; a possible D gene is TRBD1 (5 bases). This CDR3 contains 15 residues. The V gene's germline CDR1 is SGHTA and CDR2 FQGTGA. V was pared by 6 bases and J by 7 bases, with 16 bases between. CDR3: CASSAGYPVNSPLHF. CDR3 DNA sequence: TGTGCCAGCAGTGCAGGGTATCCGGTAAATTCACCCCTCCACTTT.

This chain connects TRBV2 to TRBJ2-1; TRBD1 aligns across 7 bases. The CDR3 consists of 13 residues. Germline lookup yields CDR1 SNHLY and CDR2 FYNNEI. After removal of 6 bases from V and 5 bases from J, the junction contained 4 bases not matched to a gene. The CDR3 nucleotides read TGTGCCAGCAGGGACGACAGGGACAATGAGCAGTTCTTC. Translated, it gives CASRDDRDNEQFF.

CDR3 in amino acids: CASSVRDGSGHEQYF. The CDR3 DNA reads as TGTGCCAGCAGCGTTCGGGACGGCTCTGGGCACGAGCAGTACTTC. The V gene is TRBV9, the J gene TRBJ2-7; possibly TRBD1 or TRBD2 for D (5 bases each). Germline V gene sequence: CDR1 SGDLS, CDR2 YYNGEE. V lost 2 bases to trimming and J lost 5 bases, with 17 bases between them. The CDR3 totals 15 residues.

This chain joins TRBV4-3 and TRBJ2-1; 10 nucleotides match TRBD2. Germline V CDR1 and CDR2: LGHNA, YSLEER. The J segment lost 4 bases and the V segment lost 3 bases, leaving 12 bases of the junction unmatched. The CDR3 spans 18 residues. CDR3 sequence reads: CASSQETSGARLYNEQFF. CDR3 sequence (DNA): TGCGCCAGCAGCCAGGAAACTAGCGGGGCGAGGCTATACAATGAGCAGTTCTTC.

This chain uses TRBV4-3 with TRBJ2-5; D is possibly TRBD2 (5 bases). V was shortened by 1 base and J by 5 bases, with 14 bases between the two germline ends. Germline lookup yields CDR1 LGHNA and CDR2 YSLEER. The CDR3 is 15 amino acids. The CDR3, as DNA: TGCGCCAGCAGCCAAGGTCATGGGAGCACGGAGACCCAGTACTTC. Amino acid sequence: CASSQGHGSTETQYF.

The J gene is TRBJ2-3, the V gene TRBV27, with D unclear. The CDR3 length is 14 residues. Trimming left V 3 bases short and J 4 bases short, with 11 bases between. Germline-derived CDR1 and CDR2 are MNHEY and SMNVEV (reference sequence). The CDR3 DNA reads TGTGCCAGCAGTTTTGGTGTGAGAGCAGATACGCAGTATTTT. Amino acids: CASSFGVRADTQYF.

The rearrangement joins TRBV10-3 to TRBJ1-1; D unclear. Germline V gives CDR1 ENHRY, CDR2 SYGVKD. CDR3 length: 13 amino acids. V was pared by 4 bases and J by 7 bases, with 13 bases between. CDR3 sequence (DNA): TGTGCCATCAGTGTGACCAAAGGTAATGAAGCTTTCTTT. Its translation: CAISVTKGNEAFF.

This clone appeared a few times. The CDR3 loop reads CASSSGLQTGELFF. As DNA, the CDR3 is TGTGCCAGCAGTTCCGGGTTACAAACCGGGGAGCTGTTTTTT. The chain has TRBV27 and TRBJ2-2; unclear D gene. Germline values: CDR1 MNHEY, CDR2 SMNVEV (reference sequence). CDR3 length equals 14 residues. The V end lost 4 bases, the J end lost 5 bases, and 11 bases lay between the germline ends.

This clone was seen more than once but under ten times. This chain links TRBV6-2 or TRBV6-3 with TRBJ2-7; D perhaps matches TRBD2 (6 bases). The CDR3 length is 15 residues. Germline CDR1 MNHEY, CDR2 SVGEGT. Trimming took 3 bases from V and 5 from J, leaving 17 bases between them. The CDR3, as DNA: TGTGCCAGCAGTTATAAGGCAGGACTACTCGACGAGCAGTACTTC. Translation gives CASSYKAGLLDEQYF.

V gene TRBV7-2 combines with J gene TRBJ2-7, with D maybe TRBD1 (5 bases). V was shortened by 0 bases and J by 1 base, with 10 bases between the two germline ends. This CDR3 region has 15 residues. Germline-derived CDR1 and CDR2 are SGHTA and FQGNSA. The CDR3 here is CASSLAGRASYEQYF. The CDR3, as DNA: TGTGCCAGCAGCTTAGCAGGCAGGGCGTCCTACGAGCAGTACTTC.

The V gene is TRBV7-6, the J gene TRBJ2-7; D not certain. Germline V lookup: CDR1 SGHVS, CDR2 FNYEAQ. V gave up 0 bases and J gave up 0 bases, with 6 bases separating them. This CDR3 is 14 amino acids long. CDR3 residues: CASSLATTSYEQYF. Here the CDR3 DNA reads TGTGCCAGCAGCTTAGCGACAACCTCCTACGAGCAGTACTTC.

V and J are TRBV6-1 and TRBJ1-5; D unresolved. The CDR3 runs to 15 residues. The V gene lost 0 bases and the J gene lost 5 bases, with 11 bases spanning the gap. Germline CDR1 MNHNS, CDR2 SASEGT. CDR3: CASSEAMEAYQPQHF. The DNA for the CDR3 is TGTGCCAGCAGTGAAGCGATGGAGGCATATCAGCCCCAGCATTTT.

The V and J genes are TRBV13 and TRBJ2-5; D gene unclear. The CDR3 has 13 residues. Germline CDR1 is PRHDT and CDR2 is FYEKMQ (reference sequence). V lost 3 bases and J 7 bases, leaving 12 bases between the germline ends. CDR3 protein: CASSFVSPGTQYF. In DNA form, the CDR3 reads TGTGCCAGCAGCTTCGTCTCTCCCGGGACCCAGTACTTC.

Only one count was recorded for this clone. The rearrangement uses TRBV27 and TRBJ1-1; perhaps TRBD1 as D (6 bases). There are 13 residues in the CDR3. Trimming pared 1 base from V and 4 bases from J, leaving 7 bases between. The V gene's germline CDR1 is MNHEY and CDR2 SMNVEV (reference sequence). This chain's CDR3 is CASSLLGATEAFF. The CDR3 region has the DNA TGTGCCAGCAGTTTATTGGGGGCCACTGAAGCTTTCTTT.